Given below is one T cell receptor beta chain in context. The CDR3 is 16 residues long. V lost 1 base and J 0 bases, leaving 13 bases between the germline ends. Germline assignment: CDR1 LGHNA and CDR2 YSLEER. The data are from a study of control samples from healthy donors and cancer patients. TCRdb's table, derived via immunoSEQ multiplex PCR, lists solely in-frame clones and lacks some. Altogether approximately 99,000 clones are present, about 80% being singletons, with the ten largest covering around 6.2%. The TCR was taken from a man in his late teens or twenties in good health. The chain joins TRBV4-3 to TRBJ2-7, with D perhaps matching TRBD1 (6 bases). Sample: blood. The CDR3 coding sequence is TGCGCCAGCAGCCAAGGGGCAGGGGCTAACTCCTACGAGCAGTACTTC. Its translation is CASSQGAGANSYEQYF.